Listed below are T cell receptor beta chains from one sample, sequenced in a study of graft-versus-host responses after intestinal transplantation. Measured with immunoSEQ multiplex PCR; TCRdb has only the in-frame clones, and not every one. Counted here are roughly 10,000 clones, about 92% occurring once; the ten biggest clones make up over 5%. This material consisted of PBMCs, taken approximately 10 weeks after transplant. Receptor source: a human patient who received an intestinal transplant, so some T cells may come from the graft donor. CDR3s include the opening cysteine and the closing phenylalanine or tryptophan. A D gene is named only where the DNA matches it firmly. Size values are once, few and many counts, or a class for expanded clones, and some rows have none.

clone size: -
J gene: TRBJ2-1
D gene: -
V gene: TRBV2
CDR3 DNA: TGTGCCAGCAGTCTAGGACCGCCAATGCAGTTCTTC
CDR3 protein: CASSLGPPMQFF

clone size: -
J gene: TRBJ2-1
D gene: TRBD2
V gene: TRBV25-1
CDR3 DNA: TGTGCCAGCAGTTTGACTAGCGGGAGGGCCGAGCAGTTCTTC
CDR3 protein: CASSLTSGRAEQFF

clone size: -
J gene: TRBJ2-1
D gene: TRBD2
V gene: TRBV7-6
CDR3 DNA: TGTGCCAGCAGCTCCCTCCCCAGCGGGACTAGCTCCTACAATGAGCAGTTCTTC
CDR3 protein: CASSSLPSGTSSYNEQFF

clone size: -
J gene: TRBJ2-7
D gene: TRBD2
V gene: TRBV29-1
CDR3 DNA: TGCAGCGTTTTATCGTTAGCGGGGCATTACGAGCAGTACTTC
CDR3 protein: CSVLSLAGHYEQYF

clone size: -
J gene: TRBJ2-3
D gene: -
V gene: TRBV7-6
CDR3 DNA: TGTGCCAGCAGCTTAATGCCTAGCGAAACGCAGTATTTT
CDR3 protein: CASSLMPSETQYF

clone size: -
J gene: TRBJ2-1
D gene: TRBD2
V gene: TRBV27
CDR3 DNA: TGTGCCAGCAGTTTATCATCGGGAGGAGGGACTAGCGGGAGAAAGGAGCAGTTCTTC
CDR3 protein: CASSLSSGGGTSGRKEQFF

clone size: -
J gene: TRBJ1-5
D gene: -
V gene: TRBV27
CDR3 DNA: TGTGCCAGCAGGACTACATGGGGGACGAGTAATCAGCCCCAGCATTTT
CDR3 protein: CASRTTWGTSNQPQHF

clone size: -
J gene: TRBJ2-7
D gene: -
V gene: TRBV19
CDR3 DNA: TGTGCCAGTAGTATCGGGCAGGGTGAGTACGAGCAGTACTTC
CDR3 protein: CASSIGQGEYEQYF

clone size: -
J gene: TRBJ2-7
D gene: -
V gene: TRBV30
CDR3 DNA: TGTGCCTGGAAGGGGAGCTCCTACGAGCAGTACTTC
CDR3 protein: CAWKGSSYEQYF

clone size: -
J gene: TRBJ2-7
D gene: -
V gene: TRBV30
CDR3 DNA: TGTGCCTGGAGTGTATTGCAGGGGAACTACGAGCAGTACTTC
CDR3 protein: CAWSVLQGNYEQYF

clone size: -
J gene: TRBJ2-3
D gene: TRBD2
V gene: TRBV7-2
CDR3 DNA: TGTGCCAGCACCTTTACTAGCGGGAGCACAGATACGCAGTATTTT
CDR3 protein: CASTFTSGSTDTQYF

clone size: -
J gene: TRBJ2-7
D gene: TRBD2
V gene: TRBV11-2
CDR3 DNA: TGTGCCAGCAGCGGCTGGACTAGCAGCTACGAGCAGTACTTC
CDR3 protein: CASSGWTSSYEQYF

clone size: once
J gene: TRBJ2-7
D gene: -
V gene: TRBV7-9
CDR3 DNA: TGTGCCAGCAGCCGCGTGGGCACCTACGAGCAGTACTTC
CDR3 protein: CASSRVGTYEQYF

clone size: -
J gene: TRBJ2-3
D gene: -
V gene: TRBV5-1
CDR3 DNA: TGCGCCAGCTCTCCTTGGGGGGTGGCGGACGCAGATACGCAGTATTTT
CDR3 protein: CASSPWGVADADTQYF

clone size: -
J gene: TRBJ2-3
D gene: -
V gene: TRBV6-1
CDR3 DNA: TGTGCCAGCAGTCACGATATCACAGATACGCAGTATTTT
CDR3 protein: CASSHDITDTQYF

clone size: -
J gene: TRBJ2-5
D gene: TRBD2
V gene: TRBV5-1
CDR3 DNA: TGCGCCAGCAGCCCTGGGACAGCTGTAAGACTAGCGGGAGATGGAGAGACCCAGTACTTC
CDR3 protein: CASSPGTAVRLAGDGETQYF

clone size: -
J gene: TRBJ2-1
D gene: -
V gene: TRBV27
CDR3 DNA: TGTGCCAGCACTCCCCTTGGGCGGGCGAATGAGCAGTTCTTC
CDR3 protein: CASTPLGRANEQFF

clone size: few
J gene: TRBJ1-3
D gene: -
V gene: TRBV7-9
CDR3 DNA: TGTGCCAGCGGCCTTCGGTCCTCTGGAAACACCATATATTTT
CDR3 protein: CASGLRSSGNTIYF

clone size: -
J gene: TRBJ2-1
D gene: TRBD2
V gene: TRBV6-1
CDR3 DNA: TGTGCCAGCAGTGAAGGGCTAGCGGGAGGTTCTCCTTTATTCCATGAGCAGTTCTTC
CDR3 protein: CASSEGLAGGSPLFHEQFF

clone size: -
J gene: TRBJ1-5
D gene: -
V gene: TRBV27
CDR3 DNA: TGTGCCAGCAGTTGGAGTAGCAATCAGCCCCAGCATTTT
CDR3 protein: CASSWSSNQPQHF

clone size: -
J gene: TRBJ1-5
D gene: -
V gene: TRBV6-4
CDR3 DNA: TGTGCCAGCACGATTAGACAGCGGAATCAGCCCCAGCATTTT
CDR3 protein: CASTIRQRNQPQHF

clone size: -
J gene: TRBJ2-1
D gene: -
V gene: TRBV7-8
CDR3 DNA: TGTGCCAGCAGCTTAACCGATGAGCAGTTCTTC
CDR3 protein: CASSLTDEQFF

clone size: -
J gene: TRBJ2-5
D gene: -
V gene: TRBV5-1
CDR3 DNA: TGCGCCAGCAGCTCTTCGGACGGCTGGGGAGAGACCCAGTACTTC
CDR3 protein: CASSSSDGWGETQYF

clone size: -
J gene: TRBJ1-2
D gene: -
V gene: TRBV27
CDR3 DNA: TGTGCCAGCCGCACAGGCCTCTACGGCTACACCTTC
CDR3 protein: CASRTGLYGYTF

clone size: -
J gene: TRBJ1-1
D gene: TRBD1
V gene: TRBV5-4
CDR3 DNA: TGTGCCAGCAGCTTGGCCGGGACAGTCTACACTGAAGCTTTCTTT
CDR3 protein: CASSLAGTVYTEAFF

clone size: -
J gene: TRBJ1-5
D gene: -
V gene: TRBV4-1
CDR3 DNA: TGCGCCAGCAGCCAACGGACAGATAGCAATCAGCCCCAGCATTTT
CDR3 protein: CASSQRTDSNQPQHF

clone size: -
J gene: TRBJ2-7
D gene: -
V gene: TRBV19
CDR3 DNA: TGTGCCAGTAGTGACCCTGGACGGTACTACGAGCAGTACTTC
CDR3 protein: CASSDPGRYYEQYF

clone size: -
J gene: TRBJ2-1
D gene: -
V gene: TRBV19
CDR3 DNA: TGTGCCAGTACCCTCCGGGACCGCCCCTACAATGAGCAGTTCTTC
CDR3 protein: CASTLRDRPYNEQFF

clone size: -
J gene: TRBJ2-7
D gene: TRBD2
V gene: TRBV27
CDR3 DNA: TGTGCCAGCATCCTCACGGCACCTAGCGGGCCCTACGAGCAGTACTTC
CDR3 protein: CASILTAPSGPYEQYF

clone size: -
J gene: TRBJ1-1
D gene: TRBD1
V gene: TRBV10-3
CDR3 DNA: TGTGCCATCAGTGAGTACGCGGGGACAGGGGGCACTGAAGCTTTCTTT
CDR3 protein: CAISEYAGTGGTEAFF

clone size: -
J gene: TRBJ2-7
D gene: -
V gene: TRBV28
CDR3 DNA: TGTGCCAGCAGACCTATCGGGACCCACGGCTACGAGCAGTACTTC
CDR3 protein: CASRPIGTHGYEQYF

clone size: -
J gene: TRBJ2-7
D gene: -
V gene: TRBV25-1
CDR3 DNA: TGTGCCAGCAGCGGATACGAGCAGTACTTC
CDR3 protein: CASSGYEQYF

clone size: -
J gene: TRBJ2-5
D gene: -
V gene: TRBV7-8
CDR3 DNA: TGTGCCAGCAGCTTCACACAGATGCACCAAGAGACCCAGTACTTC
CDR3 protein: CASSFTQMHQETQYF

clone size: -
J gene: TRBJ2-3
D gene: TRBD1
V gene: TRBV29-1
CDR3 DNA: TGCAGCGTCCGGGACAGGGTATCGACAGATACGCAGTATTTT
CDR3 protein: CSVRDRVSTDTQYF

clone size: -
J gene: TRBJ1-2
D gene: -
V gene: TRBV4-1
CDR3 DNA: TGCGCCAGCAGCCAAGGTACCGGGGACTATGGCTACACCTTC
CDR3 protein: CASSQGTGDYGYTF

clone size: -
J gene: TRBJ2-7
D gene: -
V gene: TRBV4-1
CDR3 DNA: TGCGCCAGCAGCCAAACCGGGGGCGAAGGCTACGAGCAGTACTTC
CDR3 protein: CASSQTGGEGYEQYF

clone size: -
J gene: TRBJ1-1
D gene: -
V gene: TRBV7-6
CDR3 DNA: TGTGCCAGCAGCTTAGCCGGACACATGAACACTGAAGCTTTCTTT
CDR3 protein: CASSLAGHMNTEAFF

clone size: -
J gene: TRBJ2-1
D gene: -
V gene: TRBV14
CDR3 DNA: TGTGCCAGCAGCCCAACGGACAGACCTGAGCAGTTCTTC
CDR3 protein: CASSPTDRPEQFF

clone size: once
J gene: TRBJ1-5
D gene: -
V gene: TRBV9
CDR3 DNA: TGTGCCAGCAGCGTAGGAGGGAATAGCAATCAGCCCCAGCATTTT
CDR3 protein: CASSVGGNSNQPQHF

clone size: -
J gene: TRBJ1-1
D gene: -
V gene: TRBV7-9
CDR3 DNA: TGTGCCAGCAGGGAAACAGGGACGGCCACTGAAGCTTTCTTT
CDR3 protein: CASRETGTATEAFF

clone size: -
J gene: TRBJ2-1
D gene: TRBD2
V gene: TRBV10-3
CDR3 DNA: TGTGCCATCCTAGCGGGAGGATCCAACTCCTACAATGAGCAGTTCTTC
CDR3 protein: CAILAGGSNSYNEQFF

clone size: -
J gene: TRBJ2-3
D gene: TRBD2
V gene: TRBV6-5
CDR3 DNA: TGTGCCAGCAGTTCGCCAGCGGGAGGGCTGGGAGATACGCAGTATTTT
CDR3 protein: CASSSPAGGLGDTQYF

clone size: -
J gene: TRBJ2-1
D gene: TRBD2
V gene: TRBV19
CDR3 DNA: TGTCCTTCACCCGAGGCGGGAGGGCTTCACAATGAGCAGTTCTTC
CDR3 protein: CPSPEAGGLHNEQFF

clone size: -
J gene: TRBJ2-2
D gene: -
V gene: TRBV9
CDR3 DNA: TGTGCCAGCAGCGGCCAGGGTGGCAGGGCCACCGGGGAGCTGTTTTTT
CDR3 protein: CASSGQGGRATGELFF

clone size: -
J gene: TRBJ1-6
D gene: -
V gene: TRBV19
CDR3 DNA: TGTGCCAGTAGGTCGCATCCGAATTCACCCCTCCACTTT
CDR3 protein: CASRSHPNSPLHF

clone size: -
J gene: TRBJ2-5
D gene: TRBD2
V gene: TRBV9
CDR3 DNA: TGTGCCAGCAGCGTAGGACTAGCGGAGGGCCAAGAGACCCAGTACTTC
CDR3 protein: CASSVGLAEGQETQYF

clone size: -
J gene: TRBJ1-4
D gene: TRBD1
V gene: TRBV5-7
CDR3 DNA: TGTGCCAGCAGTAGGGGGGGACAGGCTTATAATGAAAAACTGTTTTTT
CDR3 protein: CASSRGGQAYNEKLFF

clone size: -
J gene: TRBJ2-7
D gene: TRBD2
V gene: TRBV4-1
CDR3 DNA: TGTGCCAGCAGCCCCACTAGCGGGAGTAGCGAGCAGTACTTC
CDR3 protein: CASSPTSGSSEQYF